This T cell receptor beta chain appears in the sequencing data of a study of T cells after yellow fever vaccination. Trimming shortened V by 8 bases and J by 7 bases, and 29 bases separated the two germline ends. This CDR3 has 17 amino acids. Germline lookup yields CDR1 MNHEY and CDR2 SVGEGT. Study-wide results and limits: Bulk-population clonotypes that are abundant could appear as contaminants in FACS-sorted repertoires. On re-exposure, the response was weaker but peaked faster, at day 5 versus 15.

Notes on this clonotype: The antigen is unknown.

The authors made TCR cDNA by 5'RACE template switching, adding a universal primer site and UMIs. TCRdb called the 5' RACE reads again in MiXCR, with one record for every CDR3 protein. The sample shows just under 600,000 distinct CDR3 sequences, 13% of them seen only once. This material consisted of PBMCs, taken on the day of the yellow fever booster vaccination. This TCR derives from a man aged 30-40 years who received the YFV17D yellow fever vaccine. The rearrangement links TRBV6-2 or TRBV6-3 to TRBJ1-1, with unresolved D. The CDR3 loop is CASGLTFDTGDPFEAFF. For the CDR3, the DNA is TGTGCCAGCGGCCTTACGTTCGATACGGGAGACCCGTTTGAAGCTTTCTTT.